Following are 11 T cell receptor beta chains from one sample sequenced in a study of T cell repertoires in cytomegalovirus infection. TCRdb ran MiXCR on the reads and lists one entry per CDR3 protein. The sample has approximately 250,000 distinct CDR3 sequences, approximately 8.3% seen once. The sequenced material came from PBMCs. Source of these receptors: a human donor in good health (CMV status not recorded). Some clones in this sample may be carry-over from other donors' samples.

V is TRBV12-3 or TRBV12-4 and J is TRBJ2-5; D not certain. V was pared by 2 bases and J by 5 bases, with 9 bases between. The CDR3 has 13 residues. DNA of the CDR3: TGTGCCAGCAGTTTAAAGTTTGTGGAGACCCAGTACTTC. Translation gives CASSLKFVETQYF.

This clonotype was seen more than once but under ten times. The V call is TRBV27, the J call TRBJ1-6; TRBD1 agrees at 8 bases. CDR1 is MNHEY and CDR2 is SMNVEV in the germline V gene (reference sequence). V dropped 8 bases and J dropped 8; count of bases not matched to a gene: 5. The CDR3 sequence is 13 residues long. The DNA for the CDR3 is TGTGCCAGCCGGACAGGGATCGATTCACCCCTCCACTTT. Translating it yields CASRTGIDSPLHF.

J is TRBJ2-3 and V is TRBV6-1; 7 positions match TRBD1. Germline V gives CDR1 MNHNS, CDR2 SASEGT. This CDR3 has 14 amino acids. V lost 5 bases, J lost 5 bases, and 7 bases stayed unmatched. The CDR3 coding sequence is TGTGCCAGCAGTCCCGACAGGGTTGTAGATACGCAGTATTTT. Translating it yields CASSPDRVVDTQYF.

In this sample, this clonotype turned up many times. V gene TRBV7-2 combines with J gene TRBJ1-1; D not resolved. The V end was cut by 0 bases, the J end by 7 bases, with 9 bases between. The CDR3 is 13 amino acids. Germline V lookup: CDR1 SGHTA, CDR2 FQGNSA. Here the CDR3 reads CASSLAGSNEAFF. The CDR3, as DNA: TGTGCCAGCAGCTTAGCGGGCAGCAATGAAGCTTTCTTT.

J is TRBJ2-7 and V is TRBV6-2 or TRBV6-3; D is uncertain. Trimming removed 5 bases at V and 1 base at J, with 18 bases between. The CDR3 runs to 16 residues. The V gene's germline CDR1 is MNHEY and CDR2 SVGEGT. CDR3 loop: CASSPPRQGISYEQYF. The CDR3 DNA is TGTGCCAGCAGTCCCCCGCGACAAGGGATTTCCTACGAGCAGTACTTC.

This clonotype was detected ten times or more. V and J are TRBV7-2 and TRBJ1-2; TRBD1 agrees at 8 bases. The CDR3 has 15 amino acids. V was clipped by 1 base and J by 4 bases; unmatched bases: 5. Germline CDR1 and CDR2: SGHTA and FQGNSA. In DNA form, the CDR3 reads TGTGCCAGCAGCTTAGGGGGACAGGAGCCCTATGGCTACACCTTC. Translated: CASSLGGQEPYGYTF. The full variable domain, with the rest looked up from reference TRBV7-2 and TRBJ1-2, is GAGVSQSPSNKVTEKGKDVELRCDPISGHTALYWYRQSLGQGLEFLIYFQGNSAPDKSGLPSDRFSAERTGGSVSTLTIQRTQQEDSAVYLCASSLGGQEPYGYTFGSGTRLTVV.

V gene TRBV7-2 combines with J gene TRBJ1-1, with D hard to call. CDR3 length equals 13 residues. CDR1 SGHTA and CDR2 FQGNSA come from the germline V gene. V shed 0 bases and J shed 8 bases, with 10 bases lying between them. The CDR3 sequence: CASSLAWGGEAFF. CDR3 nucleotide sequence: TGTGCCAGCAGCTTAGCGTGGGGAGGAGAAGCTTTCTTT.

The table lists this clonotype with many counts. This chain links TRBV7-9 with TRBJ1-5; D is unclear. V lost 5 bases to trimming and J lost 0 bases, with 14 bases between them. The CDR3 contains 16 residues. CDR1 SEHNR and CDR2 FQNEAQ come from the germline V gene (reference sequence). CDR3: CASSPVFGGSNQPQHF. CDR3 in DNA: TGTGCCAGCAGCCCCGTATTTGGCGGTAGCAATCAGCCCCAGCATTTT.

This clonotype was seen at least ten times. The J gene is TRBJ2-1, the V gene TRBV7-2, with D possibly being TRBD1 or TRBD2 (6 bases each). The germline V gene encodes CDR1 SGHTA and CDR2 FQGNSA. This CDR3 is built from 17 residues. The V end lost 5 bases, the J end lost 3 bases, and 20 bases lay between the germline ends. The CDR3 bases are TGTGCCAGCAGCCAATTAGGGATAGGGGGGTTCTACAATGAGCAGTTCTTC. It encodes CASSQLGIGGFYNEQFF.

This clonotype was picked up many times. The chain combines TRBV7-2 with TRBJ1-4; D might be TRBD1 (5 bases). Germline CDR1 and CDR2: SGHTA and FQGNSA. Trimming removed 6 bases at V and 0 bases at J, with 11 bases between. This CDR3 comprises 15 residues. CDR3 bases: TGTGCCAGCAGACTACAGGCAACAACTAATGAAAAACTGTTTTTT. It yields the protein CASRLQATTNEKLFF.

This clonotype came up many times. A junction end diverges from the germline sequence, so it may reflect a read error. CDR3 sequence: CASSSNQGSKDF. CDR3 nucleotide sequence: TGTGCCAGCAGCTCAAACCAGGGGTCTAAGGACTTT. The gene calls are TRBV7-2 and TRBJ1-6; the D gene is possibly TRBD1 (6 bases). Germline values: CDR1 SGHTA, CDR2 FQGNSA. This CDR3 is 12 amino acids long.